The following is a TCR beta chain sequence with its context. Antigen unknown. The V gene's germline CDR1 is LGHNA and CDR2 YSLEER. Trimming removed 1 base at V and 0 bases at J, with 16 bases between. The CDR3 loop spans 17 amino acids. Extraction of RNA preceded its reverse transcription into cDNA, which served as the sequencing template. Assay: immunoSEQ multiplex PCR; the TCRdb copy retains only in-frame clones and omits some. This sample has approximately 300,000 clones; roughly 60% occur once, and the top ten carry approximately 1.7%. The sample is drawn from a study of CD8+ T cells in alopecia areata. Study-wide results and caveats: Elevated clonality characterized lesional scalp relative to normal scalp, particularly in alopecia totalis/universalis. A great number of expanded lesional clones endured in scalp and blood during tofacitinib.

The treatment is: oral pan-JAK inhibitor, 5-10 mg twice daily. Using a FACSAria, the CD4+ and CD8+ T cells were sorted from the PBMCs. The sample in question was CD4+ T cells sorted from blood, obtained at week 24, from a patient treated with tofacitinib. The receptor's source is a human donor with alopecia areata. The chain joins TRBV4-3 to TRBJ2-7; D may be TRBD1 (5 bases). The CDR3 loop is CASSQAYRSRGSYEQYF. The CDR3 nucleotides read TGCGCCAGCAGCCAAGCTTACAGGTCAAGGGGCTCCTACGAGCAGTACTTC.